Listed here are 8 T cell receptor beta chains from one sample, sequenced in a study of graft-versus-host responses after intestinal transplantation. Only in-frame clones appear in the TCRdb table, and some are missing; sequencing was by immunoSEQ multiplex PCR. The profile shows around 50,000 clones, 89% of them singletons. Their specific antigens are unknown. The sample in question was unstimulated CD4+ T cells sorted from spleen or lymph node cells, obtained before transplant. These receptors all stem from a human donor who was the organ donor for an intestinal transplant.

This clone was seen a single time. The J gene is TRBJ2-1, the V gene TRBV25-1; D gene uncertain. Germline loops: CDR1 MGHDK, CDR2 SYGVNS. The ends were cut back, 1 base at V and 9 bases at J, with 16 bases in the middle. This CDR3 is 15 amino acids long. The CDR3 spells CASSESGSLRLEQFF. CDR3 bases: TGTGCCAGCAGTGAATCCGGGTCTCTGCGTCTTGAGCAGTTCTTC.

The chain links TRBV10-1 to TRBJ2-2, with TRBD2 identical over 11 bases. Germline V gene sequence: CDR1 WNHNN, CDR2 SYGVQD (reference sequence). Trimming removed 5 bases from V and 5 bases from J; junction bases left unmatched: 7. The CDR3 is 16 residues long. Written as DNA, the CDR3 is TGCGCCAGCAGTTCTGGACTAGCGGGTTGGACCGGGGAGCTGTTTTTT. This codes for CASSSGLAGWTGELFF.

The chain joins TRBV25-1 to TRBJ1-5; 8 nucleotides line up with TRBD1. V shed 3 bases, J shed 3 bases, and the junction held 7 bases outside the gene matches. Germline-derived CDR1 and CDR2 are MGHDK and SYGVNS. The CDR3 length is 16 residues. In nucleotides, the CDR3 is TGTGCCAGCAGTGAGCCACAGGGGGAGGCCAATCAGCCCCAGCATTTT. Translation: CASSEPQGEANQPQHF.

The gene calls are TRBV2 and TRBJ1-1; TRBD1 might be the D (5 bases). Per the germline V gene, CDR1 is SNHLY and CDR2 is FYNNEI. The V gene lost 3 bases and the J gene lost 1 base, with 15 bases spanning the gap. The CDR3 extends over 16 amino acids. The CDR3 DNA is TGTGCCAGCAGTGATGACAGCCTGTCGGGGAACACTGAAGCTTTCTTT. Its protein is CASSDDSLSGNTEAFF.

This clone was seen only once. The chain carries TRBV6-5 and TRBJ2-5; 8 nucleotides match TRBD1. The CDR3 contains 15 residues. The germline V gene has CDR1 MNHEY and CDR2 SVGAGI. The V segment lost 2 bases and the J segment 1 base; nucleotides outside the gene matches: 3. The CDR3 loop reads CASSYPGTGQETQYF. The CDR3 bases are TGTGCCAGCAGTTACCCCGGGACAGGCCAAGAGACCCAGTACTTC.

This chain links TRBV19 with TRBJ2-1; 8 bases are shared with TRBD1. Per germline, CDR1 LNHDA and CDR2 SQIVND (reference sequence). V shed 8 bases and J 7 bases; nucleotides not matched to a gene: 7. The length of the CDR3 is 13 residues. The CDR3: CASGNTGGNEQFF. As DNA, the CDR3 is TGTGCCAGTGGCAATACAGGGGGGAATGAGCAGTTCTTC.

CDR3 loop: CASSQLAGENNEQFF. The CDR3, as DNA: TGTGCCAGCAGCCAACTAGCGGGGGAAAACAATGAGCAGTTCTTC. The rearrangement joins TRBV7-9 to TRBJ2-1; 11 bases are a match to TRBD2. CDR3 length equals 15 residues. Germline V CDR1 and CDR2: SEHNR, FQNEAQ (reference sequence). Germline trimming cut 5 bases from V and 5 bases from J; bases unmatched to any gene: 5.

The V gene is TRBV5-6, the J gene TRBJ2-7; 12 bases agree with TRBD2. CDR1 SGHDT and CDR2 YYEEEE come from the germline V gene. V lost 3 bases and J lost 2; bases outside the gene matches: 9. The CDR3 spans 17 residues. The DNA for the CDR3 is TGTGCCAGCAGCTCGGGTGGGGGACTAGCGGGTGCCTACGAGCAGTACTTC. Encoded protein: CASSSGGGLAGAYEQYF.